This entry features one T cell receptor beta chain sequence. The source of the sample is a study of T cells expressing NK-cell markers. Background on the study: Beta-chain profiling covered CD3+CD56+NKG2C+, CD3+CD56+NKG2C- and CD3+CD56-NKG2C+ sorted subsets. Seven HCMV-seropositive donors and one seronegative donor made up the eight sequenced donors.

Per the germline V gene, CDR1 is WSHSY and CDR2 is SAAADI. The CDR3 spans 11 residues. Production of TCR beta cDNA relied on 5'RACE template switching with UMIs. Reprocessing the 5' RACE reads, TCRdb reports a single entry for every CDR3 protein and omits DNA. This table holds 550,000 to 600,000 distinct CDR3 sequences. The receptor's source is a man younger than 30 in good health. This sequence joins TRBV10-2 and TRBJ2-1; TCRdb indicates TRBD2, and absent DNA this call remains unverified. Sequencing was done on a sample of blood T cells: a sorted CD56 or NKG2C T cell subset, CD4+ or CD8+ T cells, or bulk PBMC T cells (not recorded which). CDR3 in amino acids: CASSFRREQFF.